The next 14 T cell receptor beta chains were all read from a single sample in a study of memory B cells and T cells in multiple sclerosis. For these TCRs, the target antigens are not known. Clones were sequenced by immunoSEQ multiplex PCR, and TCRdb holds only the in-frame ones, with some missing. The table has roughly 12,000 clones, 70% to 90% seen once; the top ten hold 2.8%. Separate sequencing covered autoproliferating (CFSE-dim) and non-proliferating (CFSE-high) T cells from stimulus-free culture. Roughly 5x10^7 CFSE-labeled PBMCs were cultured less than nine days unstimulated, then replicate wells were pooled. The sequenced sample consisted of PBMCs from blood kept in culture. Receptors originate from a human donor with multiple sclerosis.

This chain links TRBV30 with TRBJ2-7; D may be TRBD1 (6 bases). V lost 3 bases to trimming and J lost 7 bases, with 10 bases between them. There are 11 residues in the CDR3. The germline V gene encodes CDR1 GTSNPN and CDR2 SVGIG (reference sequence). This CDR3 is CAWRKQGEQYF. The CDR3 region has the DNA TGTGCCTGGAGGAAGCAGGGGGAGCAGTACTTC.

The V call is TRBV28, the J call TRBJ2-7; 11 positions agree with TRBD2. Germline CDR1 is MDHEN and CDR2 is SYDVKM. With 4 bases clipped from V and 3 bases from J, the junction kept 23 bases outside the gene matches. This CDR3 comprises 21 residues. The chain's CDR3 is CASSSTRVTSGTHLSVYEQYF. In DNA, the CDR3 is TGTGCCAGCAGTTCCACACGGGTGACTAGCGGGACCCATTTATCAGTCTACGAGCAGTACTTC.

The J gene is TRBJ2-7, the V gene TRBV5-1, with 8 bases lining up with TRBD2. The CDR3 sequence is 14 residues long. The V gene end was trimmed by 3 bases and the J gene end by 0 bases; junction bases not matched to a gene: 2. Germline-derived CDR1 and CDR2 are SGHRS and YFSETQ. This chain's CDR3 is CASSSGLDSYEQYF. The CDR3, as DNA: TGCGCCAGCAGCTCGGGACTAGACTCCTACGAGCAGTACTTC.

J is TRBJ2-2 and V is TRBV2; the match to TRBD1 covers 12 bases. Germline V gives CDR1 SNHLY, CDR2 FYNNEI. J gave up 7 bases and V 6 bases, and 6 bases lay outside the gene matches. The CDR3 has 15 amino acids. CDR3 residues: CASRPGTGGSGELFF. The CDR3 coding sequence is TGTGCCAGCAGACCCGGGACAGGGGGCAGCGGGGAGCTGTTTTTT.

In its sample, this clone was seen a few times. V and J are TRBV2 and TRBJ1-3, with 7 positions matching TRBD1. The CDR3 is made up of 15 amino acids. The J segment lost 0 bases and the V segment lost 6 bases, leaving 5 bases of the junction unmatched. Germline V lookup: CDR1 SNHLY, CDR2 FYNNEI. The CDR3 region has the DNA TGTGCCAGCAGGATGGGACAGAGCTCTGGAAACACCATATATTTT. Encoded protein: CASRMGQSSGNTIYF.

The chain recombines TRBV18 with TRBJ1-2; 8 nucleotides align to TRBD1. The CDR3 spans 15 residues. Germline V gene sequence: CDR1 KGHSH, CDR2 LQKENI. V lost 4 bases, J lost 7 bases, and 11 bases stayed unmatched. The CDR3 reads CASSHTLDRDGGYTF. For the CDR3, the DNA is TGTGCCAGCTCACACACCCTGGACAGGGACGGTGGCTACACCTTC.

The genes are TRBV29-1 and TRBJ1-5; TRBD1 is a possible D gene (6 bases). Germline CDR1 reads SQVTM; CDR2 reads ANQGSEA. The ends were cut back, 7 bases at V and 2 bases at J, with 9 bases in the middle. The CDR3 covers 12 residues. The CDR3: CSARQGNQPQHF. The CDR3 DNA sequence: TGCAGCGCCAGACAGGGCAATCAGCCCCAGCATTTT.

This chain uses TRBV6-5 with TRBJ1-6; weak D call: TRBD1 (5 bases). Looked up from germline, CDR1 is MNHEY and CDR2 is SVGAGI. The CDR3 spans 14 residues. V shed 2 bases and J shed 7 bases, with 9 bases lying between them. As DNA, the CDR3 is TGTGCCAGCAGTTACGGGGGACCGAATTCACCCCTCCACTTT. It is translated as CASSYGGPNSPLHF.

This CDR3 reads CASSGPSNEQFF. CDR3 bases: TGTGCCAGTAGTGGGCCCTCCAATGAGCAGTTCTTC. V gene TRBV19 combines with J gene TRBJ2-1; D ambiguous. Trimming stripped 5 bases from V and 6 bases from J, with 8 bases between. The V gene's germline CDR1 is LNHDA and CDR2 SQIVND (reference sequence). The CDR3 contains 12 residues.

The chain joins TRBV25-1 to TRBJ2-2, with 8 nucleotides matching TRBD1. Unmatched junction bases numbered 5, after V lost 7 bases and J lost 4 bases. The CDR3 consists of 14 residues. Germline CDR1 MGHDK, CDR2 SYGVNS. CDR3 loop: CASIETGVTGELFF. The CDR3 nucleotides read TGTGCCAGCATTGAGACAGGGGTCACCGGGGAGCTGTTTTTT.

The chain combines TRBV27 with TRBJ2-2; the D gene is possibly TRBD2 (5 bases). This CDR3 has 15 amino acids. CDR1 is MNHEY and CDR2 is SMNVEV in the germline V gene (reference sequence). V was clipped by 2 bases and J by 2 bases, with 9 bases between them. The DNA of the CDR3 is TGTGCCAGCAGTTTACTTGCGGGTAACACCGGGGAGCTGTTTTTT. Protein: CASSLLAGNTGELFF.

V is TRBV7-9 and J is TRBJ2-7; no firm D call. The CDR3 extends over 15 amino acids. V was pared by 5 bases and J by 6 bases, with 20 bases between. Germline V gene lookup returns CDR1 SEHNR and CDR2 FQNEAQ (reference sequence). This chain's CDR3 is CASSPWEGSRREQYF. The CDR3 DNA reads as TGTGCCAGCAGCCCCTGGGAAGGGTCCCGTCGCGAGCAGTACTTC.

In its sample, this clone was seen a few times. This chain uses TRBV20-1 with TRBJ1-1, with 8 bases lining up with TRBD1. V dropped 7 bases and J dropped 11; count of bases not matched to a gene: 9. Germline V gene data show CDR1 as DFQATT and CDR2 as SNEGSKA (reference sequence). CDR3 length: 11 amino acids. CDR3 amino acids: CSVGETGGAFF. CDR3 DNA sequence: TGCAGTGTCGGGGAAACAGGGGGTGCTTTCTTT.

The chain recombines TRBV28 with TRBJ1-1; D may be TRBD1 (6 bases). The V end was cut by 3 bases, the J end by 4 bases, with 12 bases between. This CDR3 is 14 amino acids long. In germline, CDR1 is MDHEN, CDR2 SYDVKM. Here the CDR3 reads CASSFTGQGTEAFF. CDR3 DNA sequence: TGTGCCAGCAGTTTTACGGGACAAGGCACTGAAGCTTTCTTT.